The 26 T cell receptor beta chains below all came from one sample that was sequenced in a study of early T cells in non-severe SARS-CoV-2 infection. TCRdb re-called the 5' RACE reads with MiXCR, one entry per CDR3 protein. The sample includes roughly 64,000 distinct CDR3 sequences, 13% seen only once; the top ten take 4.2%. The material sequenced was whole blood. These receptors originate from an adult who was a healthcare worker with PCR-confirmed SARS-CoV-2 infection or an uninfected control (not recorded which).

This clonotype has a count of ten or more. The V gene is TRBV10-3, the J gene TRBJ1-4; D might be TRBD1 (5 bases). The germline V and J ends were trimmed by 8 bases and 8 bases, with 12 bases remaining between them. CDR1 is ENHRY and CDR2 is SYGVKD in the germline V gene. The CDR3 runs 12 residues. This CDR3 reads CAIGPGNEKLFF. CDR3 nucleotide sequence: TGTGCCATCGGGCCAGGGAACGAAAAACTGTTTTTT.

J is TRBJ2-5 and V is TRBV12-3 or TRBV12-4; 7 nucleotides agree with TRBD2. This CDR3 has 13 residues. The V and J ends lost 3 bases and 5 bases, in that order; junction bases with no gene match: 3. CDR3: CASSLRGGETQYF. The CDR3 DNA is TGTGCCAGCAGTTTGCGGGGAGGGGAGACCCAGTACTTC.

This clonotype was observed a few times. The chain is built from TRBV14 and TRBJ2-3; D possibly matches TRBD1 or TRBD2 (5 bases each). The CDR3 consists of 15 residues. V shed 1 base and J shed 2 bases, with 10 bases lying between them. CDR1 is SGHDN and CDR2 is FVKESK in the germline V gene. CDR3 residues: CASSQGGTSTDTQYF. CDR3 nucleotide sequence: TGTGCCAGCAGCCAAGGGGGGACCTCCACAGATACGCAGTATTTT.

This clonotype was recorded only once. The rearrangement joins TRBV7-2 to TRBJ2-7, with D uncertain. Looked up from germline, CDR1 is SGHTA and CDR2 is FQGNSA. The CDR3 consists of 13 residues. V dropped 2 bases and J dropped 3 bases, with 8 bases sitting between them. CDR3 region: CASSLKSNYEQYF. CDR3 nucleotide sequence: TGTGCCAGCAGCTTAAAAAGTAACTACGAGCAGTACTTC. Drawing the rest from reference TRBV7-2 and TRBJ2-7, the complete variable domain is GAGVSQSPSNKVTEKGKDVELRCDPISGHTALYWYRQSLGQGLEFLIYFQGNSAPDKSGLPSDRFSAERTGGSVSTLTIQRTQQEDSAVYLCASSLKSNYEQYFGPGTRLTVT.

The CDR3 protein is CASSPTSGEYNEQFF. In nucleotides, the CDR3 is TGTGCCAGCAGCCCGACTAGCGGGGAATACAATGAGCAGTTCTTC. The chain recombines TRBV5-6 with TRBJ2-1, with 11 bases aligning to TRBD2. The CDR3 is made up of 15 amino acids. Trimming at V came to 4 bases and at J to 4 bases, leaving 4 bases not matched to a gene. In germline, CDR1 is SGHDT, CDR2 YYEEEE.

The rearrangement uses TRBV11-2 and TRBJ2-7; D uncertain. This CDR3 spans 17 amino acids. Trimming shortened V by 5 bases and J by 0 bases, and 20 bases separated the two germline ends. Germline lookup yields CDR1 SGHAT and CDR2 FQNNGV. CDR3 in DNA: TGTGCCAGCAGCCCAATTCACGGACGTCGAAGCTCCTACGAGCAGTACTTC. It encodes CASSPIHGRRSSYEQYF.

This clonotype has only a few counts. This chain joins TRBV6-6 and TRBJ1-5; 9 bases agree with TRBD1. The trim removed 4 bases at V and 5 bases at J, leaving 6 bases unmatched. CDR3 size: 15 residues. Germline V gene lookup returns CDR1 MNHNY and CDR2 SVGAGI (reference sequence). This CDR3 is CASSLSGTGYQPQHF. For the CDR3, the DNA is TGTGCCAGCAGTTTATCCGGGACAGGGTATCAGCCCCAGCATTTT.

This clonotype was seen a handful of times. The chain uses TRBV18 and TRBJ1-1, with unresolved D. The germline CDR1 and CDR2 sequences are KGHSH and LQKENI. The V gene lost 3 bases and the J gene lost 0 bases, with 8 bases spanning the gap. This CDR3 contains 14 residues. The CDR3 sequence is CASSPVFMNTEAFF. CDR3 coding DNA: TGTGCCAGCTCACCGGTCTTCATGAACACTGAAGCTTTCTTT. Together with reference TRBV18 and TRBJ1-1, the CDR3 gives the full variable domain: NAGVMQNPRHLVRRRGQEARLRCSPMKGHSHVYWYRQLPEEGLKFMVYLQKENIIDESGMPKERFSAEFPKEGPSILRIQQVVRGDSAAYFCASSPVFMNTEAFFGQGTRLTVV.

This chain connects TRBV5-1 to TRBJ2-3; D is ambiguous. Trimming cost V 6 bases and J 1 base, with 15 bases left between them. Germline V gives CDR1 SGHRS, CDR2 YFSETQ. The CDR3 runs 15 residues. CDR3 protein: CASTRDGYRTDTQYF. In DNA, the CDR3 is TGCGCCAGCACCCGAGATGGGTACCGCACAGATACGCAGTATTTT.

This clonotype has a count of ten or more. CDR3 in amino acids: CASSEARGTNNEQFF. The DNA for the CDR3 is TGTGCCAGCAGTGAAGCGCGGGGGACAAACAATGAGCAGTTCTTC. This chain uses TRBV2 with TRBJ2-1; a possible D gene is TRBD2 (7 bases). Trimming removed 0 bases at V and 5 bases at J, with 11 bases between. This CDR3 region has 15 residues. Germline CDR1 and CDR2: SNHLY and FYNNEI.

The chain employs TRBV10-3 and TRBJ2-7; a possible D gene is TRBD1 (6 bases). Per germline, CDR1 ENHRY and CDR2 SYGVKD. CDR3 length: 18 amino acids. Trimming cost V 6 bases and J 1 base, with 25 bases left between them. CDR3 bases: TGTGCCATCAGCGATTTCGTGACCGTAGGACAGAAGTCCTACGAGCAGTACTTC. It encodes CAISDFVTVGQKSYEQYF.

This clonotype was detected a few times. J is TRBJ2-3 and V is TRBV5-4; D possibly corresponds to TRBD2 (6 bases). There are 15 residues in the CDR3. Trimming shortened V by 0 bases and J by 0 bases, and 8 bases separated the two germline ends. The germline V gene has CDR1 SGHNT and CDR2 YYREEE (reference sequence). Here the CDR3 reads CASSLGGESTDTQYF. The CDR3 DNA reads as TGTGCCAGCAGCTTGGGCGGGGAAAGCACAGATACGCAGTATTTT.

The CDR3 sequence: CASSHDSEQFF. In nucleotides, the CDR3 is TGCGCCAGCAGTCATGACTCTGAGCAGTTCTTC. This chain joins TRBV5-1 and TRBJ2-1, with D unresolved. V was clipped by 5 bases and J by 9 bases, with 9 bases between them. Germline CDR1 is SGHRS and CDR2 is YFSETQ. CDR3 length equals 11 residues.

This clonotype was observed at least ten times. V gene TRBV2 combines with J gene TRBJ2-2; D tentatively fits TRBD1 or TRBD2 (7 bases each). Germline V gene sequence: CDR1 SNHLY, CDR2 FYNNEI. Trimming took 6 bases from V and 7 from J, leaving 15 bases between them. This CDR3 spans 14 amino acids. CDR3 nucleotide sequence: TGTGCCAGCAGCCGCGACAGGGACTACGGGGAGCTGTTTTTT. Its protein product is CASSRDRDYGELFF.

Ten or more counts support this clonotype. The CDR3 loop is CASSSGQGAETQYF. In DNA form, the CDR3 reads TGTGCCAGCAGCTCGGGACAGGGGGCTGAGACCCAGTACTTC. This chain joins TRBV7-6 and TRBJ2-5, with 12 bases identical to TRBD1. After removal of 4 bases from V and 5 bases from J, the junction contained 2 bases not matched to a gene. This CDR3 spans 14 amino acids. The germline V gene encodes CDR1 SGHVS and CDR2 FNYEAQ.

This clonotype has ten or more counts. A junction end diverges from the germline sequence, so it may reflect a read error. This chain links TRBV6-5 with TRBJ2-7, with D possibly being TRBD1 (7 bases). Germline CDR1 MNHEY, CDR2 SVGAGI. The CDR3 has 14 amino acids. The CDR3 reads CASSRGTANYERYF. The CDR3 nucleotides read TGTGCCAGCAGCCGCGGGACAGCGAACTACGAGCGGTACTTC.

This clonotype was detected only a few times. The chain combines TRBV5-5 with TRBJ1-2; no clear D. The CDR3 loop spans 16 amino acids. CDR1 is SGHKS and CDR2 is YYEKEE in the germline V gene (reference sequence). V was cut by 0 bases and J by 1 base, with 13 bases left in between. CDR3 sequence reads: CASSLGQWGINYGYTF. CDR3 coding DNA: TGTGCCAGCAGCTTGGGCCAGTGGGGAATTAACTATGGCTACACCTTC.

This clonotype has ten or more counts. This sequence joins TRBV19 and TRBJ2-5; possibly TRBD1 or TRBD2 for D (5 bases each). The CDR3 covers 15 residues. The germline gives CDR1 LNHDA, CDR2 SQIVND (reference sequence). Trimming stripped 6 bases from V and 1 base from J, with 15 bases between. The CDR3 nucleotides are TGTGCCAGTAGCTTATCCGGGACCCTCCAAGAGACCCAGTACTTC. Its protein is CASSLSGTLQETQYF.

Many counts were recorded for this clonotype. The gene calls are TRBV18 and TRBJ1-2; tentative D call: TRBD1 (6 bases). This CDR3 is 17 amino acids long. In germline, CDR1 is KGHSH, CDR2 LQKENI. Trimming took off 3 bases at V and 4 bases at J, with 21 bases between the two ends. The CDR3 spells CASSPGFLGGSSYGYTF. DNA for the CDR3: TGTGCCAGCTCACCGGGATTTTTGGGGGGCAGCAGCTATGGCTACACCTTC.

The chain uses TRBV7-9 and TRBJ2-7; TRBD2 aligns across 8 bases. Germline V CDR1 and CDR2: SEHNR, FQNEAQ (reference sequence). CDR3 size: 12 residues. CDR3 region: CAAGGWDYEQYF. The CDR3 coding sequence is TGTGCTGCGGGGGGCTGGGACTACGAGCAGTACTTC.

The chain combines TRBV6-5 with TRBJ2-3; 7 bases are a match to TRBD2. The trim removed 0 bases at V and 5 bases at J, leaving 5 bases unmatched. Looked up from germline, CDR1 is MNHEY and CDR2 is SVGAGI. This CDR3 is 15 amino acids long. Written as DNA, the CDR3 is TGTGCCAGCAGTTACTCATTTACGGGAGGAGATACGCAGTATTTT. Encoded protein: CASSYSFTGGDTQYF.

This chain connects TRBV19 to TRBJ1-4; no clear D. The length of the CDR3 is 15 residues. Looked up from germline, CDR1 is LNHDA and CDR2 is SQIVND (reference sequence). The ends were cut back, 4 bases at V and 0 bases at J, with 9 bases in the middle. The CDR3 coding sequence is TGTGCCAGTAGTACCGACCGAACAACTAATGAAAAACTGTTTTTT. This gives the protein CASSTDRTTNEKLFF.

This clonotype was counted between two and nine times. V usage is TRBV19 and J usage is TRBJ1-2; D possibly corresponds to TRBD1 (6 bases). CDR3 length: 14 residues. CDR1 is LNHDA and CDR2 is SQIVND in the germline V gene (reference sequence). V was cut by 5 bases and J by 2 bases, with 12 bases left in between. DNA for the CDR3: TGTGCCAGTAGTGCCTGGGACAAGAACTATGGCTACACCTTC. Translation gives CASSAWDKNYGYTF.

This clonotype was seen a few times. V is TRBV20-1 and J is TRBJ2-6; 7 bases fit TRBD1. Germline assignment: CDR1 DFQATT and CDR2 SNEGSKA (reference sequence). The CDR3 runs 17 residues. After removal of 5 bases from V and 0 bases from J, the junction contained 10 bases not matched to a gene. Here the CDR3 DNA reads TGCAGTGCTCCAAGACTGACAGGGAGCTCTGGGGCCAACGTCCTGACTTTC. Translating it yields CSAPRLTGSSGANVLTF.

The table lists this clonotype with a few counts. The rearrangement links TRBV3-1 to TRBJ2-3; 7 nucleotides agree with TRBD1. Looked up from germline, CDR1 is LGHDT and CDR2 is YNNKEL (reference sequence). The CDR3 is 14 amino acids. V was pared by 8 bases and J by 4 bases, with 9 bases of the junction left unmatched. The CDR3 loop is CASRSQGLADTQYF. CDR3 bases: TGTGCCAGCCGTTCACAGGGGTTGGCAGATACGCAGTATTTT.

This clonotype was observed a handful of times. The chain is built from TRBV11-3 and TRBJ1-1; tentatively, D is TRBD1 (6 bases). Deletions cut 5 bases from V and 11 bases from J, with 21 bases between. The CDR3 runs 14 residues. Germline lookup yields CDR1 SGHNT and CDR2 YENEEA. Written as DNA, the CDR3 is TGTGCCAGCAGCCCCACGTCGGGGGCAGGGGTTGCTTTCTTT. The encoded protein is CASSPTSGAGVAFF.